These 17 T cell receptor beta chains came from one sample sequenced in a study of blood T cell repertoires in COVID-19. The data were produced by immunoSEQ multiplex PCR, yet TCRdb's version contains in-frame clones alone and is incomplete. The sample contains 200,000 to 250,000 clones, around four fifths of which appear only once. The sequenced sample consisted of peripheral blood. The source of these receptors is a man aged 45-65 years with acute or convalescent COVID-19.

The V call is TRBV2, the J call TRBJ2-3; 13 nucleotides align to TRBD2. CDR1 and CDR2 from the germline V gene are SNHLY and FYNNEI. This CDR3 has 15 amino acids. V was clipped by 5 bases and J by 2 bases; unmatched bases: 1. The CDR3, as DNA: TGTGCCAGCAGTACTAGCGGGAGGGCCACAGATACGCAGTATTTT. Translated: CASSTSGRATDTQYF. Complete variable domain (other parts from reference TRBV2 and TRBJ2-3): EPEVTQTPSHQVTQMGQEVILRCVPISNHLYFYWYRQILGQKVEFLVSFYNNEISEKSEIFDDQFSVERPDGSNFTLKIRSTKLEDSAMYFCASSTSGRATDTQYFGPGTRLTVL.

Only a few counts were recorded for this clone. J is TRBJ1-3 and V is TRBV29-1, with TRBD1 matching 7 bases. Unmatched junction bases numbered 3, after V lost 2 bases and J lost 2 bases. The CDR3 is 14 amino acids. Germline V gene data show CDR1 as SQVTM and CDR2 as ANQGSEA. CDR3 DNA sequence: TGCAGCGTTGAAACAGGGGCAACTGGAAACACCATATATTTT. Its translation: CSVETGATGNTIYF.

V and J are TRBV11-2 and TRBJ2-5; 13 bases match TRBD2. Germline V gives CDR1 SGHAT, CDR2 FQNNGV. The V segment lost 5 bases and the J segment 5 bases; nucleotides outside the gene matches: 2. This CDR3 region has 14 residues. The CDR3 protein is CASSAGLAGETQYF. The CDR3 DNA is TGTGCCAGCAGCGCGGGACTAGCGGGGGAGACCCAGTACTTC.

This sequence joins TRBV27 and TRBJ2-7; 7 bases match TRBD1. This CDR3 contains 16 residues. V was pared by 6 bases and J by 1 base, with 12 bases of the junction left unmatched. The V gene's germline CDR1 is MNHEY and CDR2 SMNVEV (reference sequence). CDR3 region: CASSQSTGVYSYEQYF. In DNA, the CDR3 is TGTGCCAGCAGCCAATCCACAGGGGTGTATTCCTACGAGCAGTACTTC.

J is TRBJ2-7 and V is TRBV28; 10 positions match TRBD1. The CDR3 runs to 15 residues. V lost 3 bases and J lost 2; bases outside the gene matches: 4. Germline values: CDR1 MDHEN, CDR2 SYDVKM. Here the CDR3 DNA reads TGTGCCAGCAGTTTCGGGACAGGGGCACCCTACGAGCAGTACTTC. Encoded protein: CASSFGTGAPYEQYF.

The rearrangement links TRBV2 to TRBJ2-1; D remains ambiguous. Between the trimmed V and J ends, which lost 3 bases and 3 bases, there was a span of 9 bases. Per the germline V gene, CDR1 is SNHLY and CDR2 is FYNNEI. CDR3 size: 14 residues. CDR3 amino acids: CASSESSHYNEQFF. The CDR3 DNA reads as TGTGCCAGCAGTGAGTCCAGTCACTACAATGAGCAGTTCTTC.

Turning to this clone: The junction shows a germline mismatch at one end, possibly a read error. This chain connects TRBV10-3 to TRBJ2-6, with TRBD1 matching over 7 bases. From germline, CDR1 is ENHRY and CDR2 SYGVKD. The CDR3 has 17 residues. The CDR3 spells CAISGRDRLSGANVRTF. The CDR3 DNA sequence: TGTGCCATCAGTGGCCGGGACAGACTCTCTGGGGCCAACGTCCGGACTTTC.

The chain carries TRBV18 and TRBJ1-1; D gene unclear. The germline V gene has CDR1 KGHSH and CDR2 LQKENI. This CDR3 is 14 amino acids long. The V and J ends lost 3 bases and 1 base respectively, with 9 bases between them. The CDR3 region has the DNA TGTGCCAGCTCACCCGGACGGGGGAACACTGAAGCTTTCTTT. It specifies CASSPGRGNTEAFF.

This clone was detected many times. The V gene is TRBV27, the J gene TRBJ1-6; TRBD1 matches 7 bases. Germline CDR1 MNHEY, CDR2 SMNVEV (reference sequence). V shed 2 bases, J shed 0 bases, and the junction held 4 bases outside the gene matches. There are 17 residues in the CDR3. CDR3 sequence (DNA): TGTGCCAGCAGTTTAAGGGGGGACAGCTCCTATAATTCACCCCTCCACTTT. Translation: CASSLRGDSSYNSPLHF.

The chain joins TRBV7-9 to TRBJ2-7; weak D call: TRBD2 (6 bases). There are 15 residues in the CDR3. Trimming cost V 3 bases and J 3 bases, with 15 bases left between them. Germline V lookup: CDR1 SEHNR, CDR2 FQNEAQ (reference sequence). The CDR3: CASSFHQPGSYEQYF. CDR3 sequence (DNA): TGTGCCAGCAGCTTCCACCAACCCGGGAGCTACGAGCAGTACTTC.

This rearrangement joins TRBV7-3 to TRBJ2-1; 9 bases align to TRBD2. Germline assignment: CDR1 SGHTA and CDR2 FQGTGA. The CDR3 totals 17 residues. The junction had 8 bases not matched to a gene; V was cut back by 4 bases and J by 1 base. CDR3 sequence: CASSSLGGRGSYNEQFF. CDR3 bases: TGTGCCAGCAGCTCCCTGGGCGGGAGGGGGTCCTACAATGAGCAGTTCTTC. Supplemented by reference TRBV7-3 and TRBJ2-1, the full variable domain reads GAGVSQTPSNKVTEKGKYVELRCDPISGHTALYWYRQSLGQGPEFLIYFQGTGAADDSGLPNDRFFAVRPEGSVSTLKIQRTERGDSAVYLCASSSLGGRGSYNEQFFGPGTRLTVL.

This sequence joins TRBV11-2 and TRBJ2-7; 7 bases are a match to TRBD1. The CDR3 extends over 14 amino acids. The ends lost 3 bases at V and 5 bases at J; junction bases unmatched: 7. The germline CDR1 and CDR2 sequences are SGHAT and FQNNGV. CDR3 bases: TGTGCCAGCAGCTTCGTTACAGGGGCCCACGAGCAGTACTTC. Its translation: CASSFVTGAHEQYF.

The V call is TRBV5-1, the J call TRBJ2-3; TRBD2 agrees at 7 bases. Losses at the gene ends were 0 bases for V and 3 bases for J; bases not matched to a gene: 4. The germline V gene has CDR1 SGHRS and CDR2 YFSETQ. The length of the CDR3 is 15 residues. DNA of the CDR3: TGCGCCAGCAGCTTGGTTCCGGGAGGAACAGATACGCAGTATTTT. Translation gives CASSLVPGGTDTQYF.

This sequence joins TRBV5-4 and TRBJ2-1, with D possibly matching TRBD1 (5 bases). Trimming pared 6 bases from V and 2 bases from J, leaving 9 bases between. Germline CDR1 reads SGHNT; CDR2 reads YYREEE (reference sequence). The length of the CDR3 is 13 residues. The CDR3 sequence: CASMLTAYNEQFF. Written as DNA, the CDR3 is TGTGCCAGCATGCTGACAGCCTACAATGAGCAGTTCTTC. Using reference TRBV5-4 and TRBJ2-1 for the parts outside the CDR3, the full variable domain is ETGVTQSPTHLIKTRGQQVTLRCSSQSGHNTVSWYQQALGQGPQFIFQYYREEENGRGNFPPRFSGLQFPNYSSELNVNALELDDSALYLCASMLTAYNEQFFGPGTRLTVL.

This chain links TRBV20-1 with TRBJ2-1; weak D call: TRBD2 (5 bases). Trimming took off 7 bases at V and 1 base at J, with 5 bases between the two ends. The germline CDR1 and CDR2 sequences are DFQATT and SNEGSKA (reference sequence). This CDR3 comprises 11 residues. The CDR3 loop is CSGESYNEQFF. Here the CDR3 DNA reads TGCAGTGGGGAGTCCTACAATGAGCAGTTCTTC.

This chain connects TRBV6-5 to TRBJ1-2, with a weak D call TRBD1 (6 bases). Germline V gene sequence: CDR1 MNHEY, CDR2 SVGAGI. The CDR3 is made up of 15 amino acids. V was pared by 4 bases and J by 8 bases, with 20 bases between. CDR3: CASSSGRSGQRGYTF. The CDR3 DNA follows: TGTGCCAGCAGTTCGGGAAGATCGGGACAAAGGGGCTACACCTTC.

As to this clone: At the DNA level, this CDR3 is encoded by other sequences in the same sample as well. In DNA form, the CDR3 reads TGTGCCATCAGTGAGTTACAGGGTTACGAGCAGTACTTC. It specifies CAISELQGYEQYF. This chain links TRBV10-3 with TRBJ2-7, with TRBD1 as a possible D gene (6 bases). The CDR3 loop spans 13 amino acids. The V and J ends lost 1 base and 4 bases respectively, with 8 bases between them. In germline, CDR1 is ENHRY, CDR2 SYGVKD.